Listed below are T cell receptor beta chains from one sample, sequenced in a study of CD8+CD57+ T cells in acquired aplastic anemia. One entry per CDR3 protein, called by TCRdb with MiXCR from the reads. Of 89,000 or so distinct CDR3 sequences detected, roughly 70% appear once; the ten largest clones hold 60% to 80%. Sequencing was done on a sample of sorted CD4+, CD8+, or CD8+CD57+ T cells (not recorded which) from PBMCs. Source of these receptors: a human donor with aplastic anemia. CDR3s include the opening cysteine and the closing phenylalanine or tryptophan. The D gene is left open where the match is weak. A clone size is listed for some rows: how often the clone was seen (once, few, many), or a class if it is expanded.

CASSQAGGNEQYF TGCGCCAGCAGCCAGGCAGGGGGCAACGAGCAGTACTTC TRBJ2-7 TRBD1 TRBV4-1 .
CSVVRDTSSYEQYF TGCAGCGTTGTAAGGGACACCTCCTCCTACGAGCAGTACTTC TRBJ2-7 . TRBV29-1 .
CSARRLRVPLTYEQYF TGCAGTGCTAGACGACTGAGGGTCCCCTTGACCTACGAGCAGTACTTC TRBJ2-7 . TRBV20-1 once
CASREGPYEQYF TGTGCCAGCAGAGAAGGGCCCTACGAGCAGTACTTC TRBJ2-7 . TRBV2 .
CASSLVPGTGYEQYF TGTGCCAGCAGCTTAGTGCCGGGAACGGGGTACGAGCAGTACTTC TRBJ2-7 . TRBV7-2 .
CASSPGPTNVLTF TGTGCCAGCAGCCCGGGGCCCACCAACGTCCTGACTTTC TRBJ2-6 . TRBV12-3/TRBV12-4 many
CASSRGQGQLTDTQYF TGTGCCAGCAGCCGTGGACAGGGACAACTCACAGATACGCAGTATTTT TRBJ2-3 TRBD1 TRBV3-1 .
CASSPTGENYGYTF TGTGCCAGCAGCCCCACAGGGGAGAACTATGGCTACACCTTC TRBJ1-2 TRBD1 TRBV9 .
CAILPGQSSGANVLTF TGTGCCATCCTACCGGGACAGTCCTCTGGGGCCAACGTCCTGACTTTC TRBJ2-6 TRBD1 TRBV10-3 .
CASSSRDAPSIDTQYF TGTGCCAGCAGCAGCCGGGACGCACCGTCGATTGATACGCAGTATTTT TRBJ2-3 . TRBV11-1 .
CATTPGQGTYEQYF TGTGCCACTACGCCGGGACAGGGCACCTACGAGCAGTACTTC TRBJ2-7 TRBD1 TRBV19 .
CATSGDSDYGYTF TGTGCCACCAGTGGGGACAGTGACTATGGCTACACCTTC TRBJ1-2 TRBD1 TRBV24-1 .
CSVEGDMNTEAFF TGCAGCGTTGAGGGGGACATGAACACTGAAGCTTTCTTT TRBJ1-1 . TRBV29-1 .
CATSEAAMYQETQYF TGTGCCACCAGTGAGGCAGCGATGTACCAAGAGACCCAGTACTTC TRBJ2-5 . TRBV24-1 few
CASSSSMNTEAFF TGTGCCAGCAGCTCATCCATGAACACTGAAGCTTTCTTT TRBJ1-1 . TRBV5-6 .
CATSSLPGLNGYTF TGTGCCACCAGCAGTCTACCAGGGTTAAATGGCTACACCTTC TRBJ1-2 . TRBV15 .
CAISGEGALSYEQYF TGTGCCATCAGTGGGGAAGGGGCGCTTTCCTACGAGCAGTACTTC TRBJ2-7 . TRBV10-3 few
CASSPWAEMSYNSPLHF TGCGCCAGCAGCCCGTGGGCGGAAATGTCCTATAATTCACCCCTCCACTTT TRBJ1-6 . TRBV5-1 .
CASSEMGVPFYGYTF TGCGCCAGCAGTGAGATGGGGGTCCCCTTTTATGGCTACACCTTC TRBJ1-2 . TRBV10-2 .
CASSLETLRETQYF TGTGCCAGCTCACTAGAAACCCTTCGAGAGACCCAGTACTTC TRBJ2-5 . TRBV18 .
CASSRQDSPLHF TGTGCCAGTAGTCGGCAGGATTCACCCCTCCACTTT TRBJ1-6 . TRBV19 once
CSAAGTSGGTGELFF TGCAGTGCTGCCGGGACTAGCGGGGGGACCGGGGAGCTGTTTTTT TRBJ2-2 TRBD2 TRBV20-1 .
CASSETRTEAFF TGTGCCAGCAGCGAGACACGCACTGAAGCTTTCTTT TRBJ1-1 . TRBV7-8 .
CATSRTSGRGTQFF TGTGCCACCTCTAGGACTAGCGGAAGGGGGACGCAGTTCTTC TRBJ2-1 TRBD2 TRBV24-1 few
CASSAPGTETLFF TGTGCCAGTAGTGCGCCCGGGACAGAGACGTTGTTTTTT TRBJ2-2 TRBD1 TRBV19 .
CASSWGQQETQYF TGTGCCAGCAGCTGGGGACAACAAGAGACCCAGTACTTC TRBJ2-5 . TRBV2 once
CSASEPGLAYIDEQFF TGCAGTGCTAGTGAACCGGGACTAGCGTATATAGATGAGCAGTTCTTC TRBJ2-1 TRBD2 TRBV20-1 .
CSGGSSTGNYGYTF TGCAGCGGCGGCTCCTCGACAGGGAACTATGGCTACACCTTC TRBJ1-2 TRBD1 TRBV29-1 .
CSVEGLAGIYEQYF TGCAGCGTCGAGGGTTTGGCGGGGATCTACGAGCAGTACTTC TRBJ2-7 . TRBV29-1 .
CASSRWSPNSPLHF TGTGCCAGCAGTAGATGGAGCCCTAATTCACCCCTCCACTTT TRBJ1-6 . TRBV25-1 .
CASSISGSTDTQYF TGTGCCAGTAGTATCAGTGGATCCACAGATACGCAGTATTTT TRBJ2-3 . TRBV19 .
CASSGGQGINEQYF TGTGCCAGCAGTGGGGGACAGGGAATAAACGAGCAGTACTTC TRBJ2-7 TRBD1 TRBV2 .
CASSPRDYLSYEQYF TGCGCCAGCAGCCCTAGGGACTACCTCTCCTACGAGCAGTACTTC TRBJ2-7 TRBD2 TRBV4-1 .
CSARGSGNVYEQYF TGCAGTGCTAGAGGGTCAGGGAACGTCTACGAGCAGTACTTC TRBJ2-7 . TRBV20-1 few
CASSVATAVTYGYTF TGTGCCAGCAGCGTAGCAACAGCAGTGACCTATGGCTACACCTTC TRBJ1-2 . TRBV9 .
CASSSTEVTQYF TGTGCCAGCAGTTCTACAGAAGTGACCCAGTACTTC TRBJ2-5 . TRBV6-6 .
CSATPRQGGETQYF TGCAGTGCTACACCTCGACAGGGTGGAGAGACCCAGTACTTC TRBJ2-5 TRBD1 TRBV20-1 .
CASSVGVWNTEAVF TGTGCCAGCAGCGTAGGGGTCTGGAACACTGAAGCTGTCTTT TRBJ1-1 . TRBV9 .
CASRTSGTQQFF TGTGCCAGTAGAACGAGCGGGACCCAGCAGTTCTTC TRBJ2-1 TRBD2 TRBV19 .
CSARDPPVGYTF TGCAGTGCTAGAGATCCCCCGGTGGGCTACACCTTC TRBJ1-2 . TRBV20-1 few
CASSHTPFF TGTGCCAGTAGTCATACCCCGTTCTTC TRBJ2-1 . TRBV19 few